The T cell receptor beta chain described here comes from a study of shared clonotypes between healthy human individuals. Produced via immunoSEQ multiplex PCR; TCRdb's table is partial and in-frame only. Here the sample spans nearly 1,000,000 clones, roughly 72% being singletons. The sample holds one count of this clone. Material: memory CD4+ T cells sorted from blood. Subset specified: CD45RA-negative fraction. The clonotype was recovered from a man between 18 and 35 years old in good health.

This chain's CDR3 is CASSSGQGGELFF. For the CDR3, the DNA is TGTGCCAGCAGTTCGGGACAGGGCGGGGAGCTGTTTTTT. This chain links TRBV28 with TRBJ2-2; 9 positions match TRBD1. CDR3 length: 13 residues. Germline assignment: CDR1 MDHEN and CDR2 SYDVKM. Unmatched junction bases numbered 1, after V lost 4 bases and J lost 7 bases.